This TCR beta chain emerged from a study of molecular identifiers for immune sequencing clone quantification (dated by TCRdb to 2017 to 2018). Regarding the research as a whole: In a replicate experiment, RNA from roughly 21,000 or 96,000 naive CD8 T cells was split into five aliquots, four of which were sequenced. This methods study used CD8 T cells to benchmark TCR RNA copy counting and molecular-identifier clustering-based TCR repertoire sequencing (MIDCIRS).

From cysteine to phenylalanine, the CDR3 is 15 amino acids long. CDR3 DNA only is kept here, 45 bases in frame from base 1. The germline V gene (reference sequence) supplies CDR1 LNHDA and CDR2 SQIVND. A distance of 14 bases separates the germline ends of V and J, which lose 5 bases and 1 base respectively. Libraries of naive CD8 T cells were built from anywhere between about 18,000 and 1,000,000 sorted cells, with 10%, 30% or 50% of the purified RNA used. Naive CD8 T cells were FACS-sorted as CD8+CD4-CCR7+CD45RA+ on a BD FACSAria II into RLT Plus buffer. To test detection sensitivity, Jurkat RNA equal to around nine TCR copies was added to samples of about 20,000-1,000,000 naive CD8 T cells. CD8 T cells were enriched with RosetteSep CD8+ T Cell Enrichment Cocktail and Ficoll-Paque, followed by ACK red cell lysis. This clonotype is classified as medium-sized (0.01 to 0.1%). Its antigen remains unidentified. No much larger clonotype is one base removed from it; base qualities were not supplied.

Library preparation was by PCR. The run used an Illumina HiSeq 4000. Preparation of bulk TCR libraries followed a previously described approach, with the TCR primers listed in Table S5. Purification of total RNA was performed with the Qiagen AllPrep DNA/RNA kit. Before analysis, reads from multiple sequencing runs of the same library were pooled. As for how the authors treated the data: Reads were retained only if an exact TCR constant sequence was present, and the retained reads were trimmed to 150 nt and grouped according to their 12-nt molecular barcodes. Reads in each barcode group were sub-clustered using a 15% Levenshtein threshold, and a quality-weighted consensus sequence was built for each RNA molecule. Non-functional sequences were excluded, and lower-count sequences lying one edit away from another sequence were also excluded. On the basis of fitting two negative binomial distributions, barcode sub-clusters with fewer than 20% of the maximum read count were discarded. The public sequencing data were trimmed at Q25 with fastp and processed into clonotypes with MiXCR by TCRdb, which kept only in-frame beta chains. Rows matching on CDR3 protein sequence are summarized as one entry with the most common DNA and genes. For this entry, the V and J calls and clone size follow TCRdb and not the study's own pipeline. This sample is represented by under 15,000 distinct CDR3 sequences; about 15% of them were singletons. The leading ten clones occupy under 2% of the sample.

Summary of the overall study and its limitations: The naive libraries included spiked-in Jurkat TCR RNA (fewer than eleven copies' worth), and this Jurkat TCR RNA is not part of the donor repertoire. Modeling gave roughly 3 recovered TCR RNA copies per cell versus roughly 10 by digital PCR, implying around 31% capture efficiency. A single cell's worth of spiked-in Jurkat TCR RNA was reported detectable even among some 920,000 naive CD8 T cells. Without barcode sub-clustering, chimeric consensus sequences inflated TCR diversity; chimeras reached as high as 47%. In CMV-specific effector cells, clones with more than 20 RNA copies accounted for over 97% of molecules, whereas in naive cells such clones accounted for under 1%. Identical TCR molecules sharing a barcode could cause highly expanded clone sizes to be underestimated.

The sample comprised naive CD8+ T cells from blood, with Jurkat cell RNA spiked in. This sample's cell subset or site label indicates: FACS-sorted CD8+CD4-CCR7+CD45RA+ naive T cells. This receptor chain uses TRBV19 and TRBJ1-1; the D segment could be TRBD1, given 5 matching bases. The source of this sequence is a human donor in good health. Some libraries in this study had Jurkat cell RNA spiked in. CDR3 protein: CASSPLVGGNTEAFF. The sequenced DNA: TGTGCCAGTAGTCCCCTGGTGGGGGGGAACACTGAAGCTTTCTTT.